Below are 30 T cell receptor beta chains sequenced from a single sample in a study of blood T cell repertoires in COVID-19. The repertoire was sequenced with immunoSEQ multiplex PCR; TCRdb's copy has only in-frame clones and lacks some. The sample yields about 90,000 clones, approximately 78% seen once. The sample consisted of peripheral blood. These receptors all stem from a human donor in a cohort sampled during active COVID-19.

The J gene is TRBJ2-2, the V gene TRBV5-1; 11 bases are shared with TRBD2. The V segment lost 1 base and the J segment 0 bases; nucleotides outside the gene matches: 5. Germline V gene sequence: CDR1 SGHRS, CDR2 YFSETQ. The CDR3 totals 18 residues. This CDR3 reads CASSLNSGGAPNTGELFF. The CDR3 DNA follows: TGCGCCAGCAGCTTGAATAGCGGGGGGGCCCCGAACACCGGGGAGCTGTTTTTT.

This clone turned up a few times. The rearrangement links TRBV13 to TRBJ2-1, with 9 bases matching TRBD1. Germline V CDR1 and CDR2: PRHDT, FYEKMQ (reference sequence). V shed 4 bases, J shed 0 bases, and the junction held 16 bases outside the gene matches. The length of the CDR3 is 20 residues. CDR3 bases: TGTGCCAGCAGCTCCATCTTCGGGACAGGGAATTTTGTCTCCTACAATGAGCAGTTCTTC. Its translation: CASSSIFGTGNFVSYNEQFF.

This chain connects TRBV4-1 to TRBJ2-1; D is perhaps TRBD1 (5 bases). With 8 bases removed from V and 3 bases from J, the gap between germline ends came to 8 bases. The germline CDR1 and CDR2 sequences are MGHRA and YSYEKL. CDR3 length equals 12 residues. Here the CDR3 reads CASVGHYNEQFF. The CDR3 DNA is TGCGCCAGCGTTGGACACTACAATGAGCAGTTCTTC.

The genes are TRBV11-1 and TRBJ1-3; a weak D match, TRBD1 (5 bases). Germline CDR1 reads SGHAT; CDR2 reads FQDESV (reference sequence). This CDR3 has 15 amino acids. V was pared by 5 bases and J by 4 bases, with 15 bases between. The CDR3 DNA reads TGTGCCAGCAGCGCCGACAGACCAAGGGGAAACACCATATATTTT. Its protein product is CASSADRPRGNTIYF.

The J gene is TRBJ2-5, the V gene TRBV21-1; the D call TRBD1 from the table was never checked on the DNA. TRBV21-1 is termed a pseudogene. This CDR3 contains 12 residues. CDR3 region: CARIQGMKTQYF. In nucleotides, the CDR3 is TGTGCCAGAATACAGGGTATGAAGACCCAGTACTTC.

The chain joins TRBV5-1 to TRBJ2-5, with D perhaps TRBD1 (5 bases). Germline CDR1 reads SGHRS; CDR2 reads YFSETQ. This CDR3 region has 14 residues. With 1 base removed from V and 4 bases from J, the gap between germline ends came to 11 bases. CDR3: CASSLSRAGETQYF. The CDR3 region has the DNA TGCGCCAGCAGCTTGAGCAGGGCCGGAGAGACCCAGTACTTC.

This chain links TRBV5-4 with TRBJ2-7; 11 bases agree with TRBD2. The V gene's germline CDR1 is SGHNT and CDR2 YYREEE (reference sequence). The CDR3 totals 15 residues. V was pared by 3 bases and J by 5 bases, with 7 bases of the junction left unmatched. CDR3 DNA sequence: TGTGCCAGCAGCTCCCGGGCTAGCGGGGGGAACGAGCAGTACTTC. Translated: CASSSRASGGNEQYF. Full variable domain (remainder filled in from reference TRBV5-4 and TRBJ2-7): ETGVTQSPTHLIKTRGQQVTLRCSSQSGHNTVSWYQQALGQGPQFIFQYYREEENGRGNFPPRFSGLQFPNYSSELNVNALELDDSALYLCASSSRASGGNEQYFGPGTRLTVT.

With respect to this clone: No DNA is shown, since the ends of the CDR3 on it are uncertain; the CDR3 is the one TCRdb lists. The gene calls are TRBV27 and TRBJ2-2; the D call in the table, TRBD2, was not verified against the DNA. From its first to its last residue, the CDR3 has 14 amino acids. Germline V gene lookup returns CDR1 MNHEY and CDR2 SMNVEV (reference sequence). Here the CDR3 reads CASSLNLRAGELFF.

The rearrangement joins TRBV18 to TRBJ1-1; maybe TRBD1 (6 bases). Germline lookup yields CDR1 KGHSH and CDR2 LQKENI. The length of the CDR3 is 15 residues. V gave up 3 bases and J gave up 2 bases, with 13 bases separating them. This chain's CDR3 is CASSPIQDRNTEAFF. The DNA of the CDR3 is TGTGCCAGCTCACCGATTCAGGACAGAAACACTGAAGCTTTCTTT.

A few counts support this clone. The genes are TRBV11-2 and TRBJ2-3, with 11 bases lining up with TRBD2. Losses at the gene ends were 3 bases for V and 7 bases for J; bases not matched to a gene: 6. The germline gives CDR1 SGHAT, CDR2 FQNNGV. This CDR3 region has 15 residues. The CDR3 coding sequence is TGTGCCAGCAGCTTCGTGACTAGCGGGATCCATACGCAGTATTTT. As protein: CASSFVTSGIHTQYF.

V usage is TRBV6-5 and J usage is TRBJ2-5; TRBD2 is a possible D gene (6 bases). The CDR3 extends over 13 amino acids. The V end was cut by 7 bases, the J end by 5 bases, with 14 bases between. CDR1 is MNHEY, CDR2 SVGAGI, per germline. The CDR3 nucleotides read TGTGCCAGCATAGGCGGGACTCGGGAGACCCAGTACTTC. This translates into CASIGGTRETQYF.

This clone is a singleton in its sample. The V and J genes are TRBV2 and TRBJ2-7; 7 bases align to TRBD1. In germline, CDR1 is SNHLY, CDR2 FYNNEI. V lost 1 base and J lost 2; bases outside the gene matches: 2. The CDR3 contains 14 residues. CDR3 residues: CASSEGTGAYEQYF. CDR3 sequence (DNA): TGTGCCAGCAGTGAAGGGACAGGAGCCTACGAGCAGTACTTC.

This chain links TRBV10-3 with TRBJ2-1; 11 nucleotides align to TRBD2. Germline V gives CDR1 ENHRY, CDR2 SYGVKD. This CDR3 comprises 14 residues. V dropped 9 bases and J dropped 7; count of bases not matched to a gene: 8. DNA for the CDR3: TGTGCCATTGGGACTAGCGGTTTGGGGAATGAGCAGTTCTTC. It encodes CAIGTSGLGNEQFF.

In the case of this clone: Relative to the germline gene, one junction end is altered; a read error may explain this. J is TRBJ2-7 and V is TRBV4-1; D gene unclear. There are 15 residues in the CDR3. From germline, CDR1 is MGHRA and CDR2 YSYEKL. In DNA, the CDR3 is TGCGCCAGCAGCAAAGAAACACCAATCCCCTACGAGCAGTACTTC. Its protein is CASSKETPIPYEQYF.

This rearrangement joins TRBV28 to TRBJ1-1; perhaps TRBD1 as D (5 bases). The V end was cut by 6 bases, the J end by 14 bases, with 16 bases between. This CDR3 spans 11 amino acids. Germline V gives CDR1 MDHEN, CDR2 SYDVKM. As DNA, the CDR3 is TGTGCCAGCAGCAATTTTATTGGGGGGTTCTTT. Its protein is CASSNFIGGFF.

The J gene is TRBJ2-5, the V gene TRBV3-1 (or the pseudogene TRBV3-2); 8 positions match TRBD1. In germline, CDR1 is LGHDT, CDR2 YNNKEL (reference sequence). Trimming removed 4 bases from V and 5 bases from J; junction bases left unmatched: 9. This CDR3 region has 15 residues. The CDR3 region has the DNA TGTGCCAGCAGCCCCCGGACAGGGAAATTCGAGACCCAGTACTTC. Translated, it gives CASSPRTGKFETQYF.

This chain connects TRBV28 to TRBJ2-5; 8 positions agree with TRBD2. Germline V CDR1 and CDR2: MDHEN, SYDVKM. Losses at the gene ends were 3 bases for V and 1 base for J; bases not matched to a gene: 10. The CDR3 runs to 17 residues. CDR3 amino acids: CASSFLWRGATQETQYF. The DNA of the CDR3 is TGTGCCAGCAGTTTCCTTTGGCGGGGGGCTACCCAAGAGACCCAGTACTTC.

The chain has TRBV7-2 and TRBJ2-1; 7 nucleotides agree with TRBD2. The CDR3 spans 15 residues. The germline V gene has CDR1 SGHTA and CDR2 FQGNSA. With V trimmed by 5 bases and J by 0 bases, 4 bases remained unmatched. Here the CDR3 reads CASSTTSDSYNEQFF. DNA for the CDR3: TGTGCCAGCAGCACTACTAGCGACTCCTACAATGAGCAGTTCTTC.

The V gene is TRBV3-1 (or the pseudogene TRBV3-2), the J gene TRBJ2-1; D unclear. Germline V gives CDR1 LGHDT, CDR2 YNNKEL (reference sequence). Deletions cut 2 bases from V and 8 bases from J, with 10 bases between. CDR3 length equals 13 residues. CDR3 bases: TGTGCCAGCAGCCAAATGCGGTTCCATGAGCAGTTCTTC. Translating gives CASSQMRFHEQFF.

The rearrangement uses TRBV11-2 and TRBJ1-1, with D tentatively TRBD1 (6 bases). This CDR3 contains 14 residues. Germline V lookup: CDR1 SGHAT, CDR2 FQNNGV. The V gene lost 2 bases and the J gene lost 7 bases, with 14 bases spanning the gap. The CDR3 loop is CASSLLQGRNEAFF. The CDR3 region has the DNA TGTGCCAGCAGCTTACTACAGGGTAGGAATGAAGCTTTCTTT.

V and J are TRBV10-1 and TRBJ1-2; no clear D. Between the trimmed V and J ends, which lost 8 bases and 5 bases, there was a span of 15 bases. The CDR3 totals 13 residues. The germline gives CDR1 WNHNN, CDR2 SYGVQD (reference sequence). The CDR3 DNA follows: TGCGCCAGCTCGAGTGGGCTTGAATATGGCTACACCTTC. Translation gives CASSSGLEYGYTF.

The gene calls are TRBV18 and TRBJ1-1; D might be TRBD1 (6 bases). Trimming stripped 6 bases from V and 6 bases from J, with 17 bases between. The CDR3 runs to 14 residues. Germline CDR1 and CDR2: KGHSH and LQKENI. CDR3 DNA sequence: TGTGCCAGCTCGGTGGGGGGGACAACCTCTGAAGCTTTCTTT. As protein: CASSVGGTTSEAFF.

The chain has TRBV6-2 or TRBV6-3 and TRBJ1-1; D is unresolved. Germline CDR1 MNHEY, CDR2 SVGEGT. This CDR3 region has 14 residues. Trimming shortened V by 0 bases and J by 1 base, and 6 bases separated the two germline ends. CDR3 in DNA: TGTGCCAGCAGTTACTCGCGGAGGAACACTGAAGCTTTCTTT. It is translated as CASSYSRRNTEAFF.

This CDR3 reads CASSLQGNSGNTIYF. The CDR3 bases are TGTGCCAGCAGTTTACAGGGAAACTCTGGAAACACCATATATTTT. The rearrangement joins TRBV27 to TRBJ1-3, with D possibly being TRBD1 (5 bases). The germline CDR1 and CDR2 sequences are MNHEY and SMNVEV (reference sequence). The CDR3 contains 15 residues. Trimming removed 2 bases at V and 0 bases at J, with 8 bases between.

A single count supports this clone. The V gene is TRBV7-2, the J gene TRBJ1-6; 7 nucleotides line up with TRBD1. The CDR3 length is 15 residues. V lost 5 bases, J lost 9 bases, and 10 bases stayed unmatched. Germline-derived CDR1 and CDR2 are SGHTA and FQGNSA. CDR3 region: CASSLEGQAGSPLHF. CDR3 nucleotide sequence: TGTGCCAGCAGCCTTGAAGGACAGGCGGGTTCACCCCTCCACTTT.

V and J are TRBV9 and TRBJ2-3, with 7 positions matching TRBD2. The CDR3 length is 14 residues. The J segment lost 5 bases and the V segment lost 4 bases, leaving 7 bases of the junction unmatched. Germline CDR1 and CDR2: SGDLS and YYNGEE. CDR3 region: CASSRGSGGDTQYF. Written as DNA, the CDR3 is TGTGCCAGCAGCAGAGGCTCGGGAGGAGATACGCAGTATTTT.

The rearrangement joins TRBV5-8 to TRBJ2-7; D is unresolved. V shed 10 bases and J shed 4 bases, with 6 bases lying between them. The CDR3 runs to 9 residues. Germline loops: CDR1 SGHTS, CDR2 YDEGEE. CDR3 sequence: CASRYEQYF. The CDR3 DNA is TGTGCCTCGAGGTACGAGCAGTACTTC.

V usage is TRBV18 and J usage is TRBJ1-2; the match to TRBD1 covers 11 bases. CDR1 and CDR2 from the germline V gene are KGHSH and LQKENI. The CDR3 spans 15 residues. The ends lost 5 bases at V and 2 bases at J; junction bases unmatched: 4. The CDR3: CASSSRTGGNYGYTF. The CDR3 region has the DNA TGTGCCAGCTCATCCCGGACAGGGGGCAACTATGGCTACACCTTC.

This clone was recorded many times. The rearrangement links TRBV2 to TRBJ1-2; possible D gene TRBD1, 5 bases. The CDR3 covers 14 residues. V lost 8 bases to trimming and J lost 2 bases, with 15 bases between them. The germline CDR1 and CDR2 sequences are SNHLY and FYNNEI. In nucleotides, the CDR3 is TGTGCCAGCGATCTCCAGGGACTCAACTATGGCTACACCTTC. Its translation is CASDLQGLNYGYTF.

This chain connects TRBV4-2 to TRBJ1-2; a possible D gene is TRBD1 (6 bases). Trimming stripped 1 base from V and 5 bases from J, with 17 bases between. Per germline, CDR1 LGHNA and CDR2 YNFKEQ. The CDR3 length is 16 residues. CDR3 amino acids: CASSQGLAGAGYGYTF. Written as DNA, the CDR3 is TGTGCCAGCAGCCAAGGATTGGCAGGGGCAGGGTATGGCTACACCTTC.